These 22 T cell receptor beta chains were sequenced from one sample in a study of T cell responses to AZD1222 COVID-19 vaccine (dated by TCRdb to the early 2020s). Taken with the paper, the label for time point translates to: baseline before first vaccination. Library prep was done by the immunoSEQ multiplex PCR assay. TCRdb re-hosts the immuneACCESS table, in-frame sequences only. Its copies lack some clones; in the studies checked, an unresolved V gene accounts for under half of them, and the cause for the rest is not known. The sample table shows 120,000 or so clones, and roughly nine tenths are seen once. The ten largest account for roughly a quarter of the sample. Sequenced here: peripheral blood, sampled on day 0 of AZD1222 vaccination. The source of these receptors is an adult in good health.

This clone was detected only a few times. J is TRBJ2-2 and V is TRBV5-4, with 10 nucleotides matching TRBD1. The V and J ends lost 0 bases and 4 bases, in that order; junction bases with no gene match: 3. The CDR3 spans 16 residues. CDR1 and CDR2 from the germline V gene are SGHNT and YYREEE (reference sequence). This CDR3 reads CASSLGGQGITGELFF. CDR3 bases: TGTGCCAGCAGCTTGGGGGGACAGGGGATCACCGGGGAGCTGTTTTTT.

The chain links TRBV5-8 to TRBJ1-5; a possible D gene is TRBD1 (6 bases). The V end was cut by 5 bases, the J end by 5 bases, with 17 bases between. The CDR3 totals 15 residues. Germline-derived CDR1 and CDR2 are SGHTS and YDEGEE. CDR3 sequence reads: CASSPGRGDYQPQHF. The CDR3 DNA sequence: TGTGCCAGCAGTCCCGGAAGGGGGGACTATCAGCCCCAGCATTTT. Full variable domain (outside the CDR3, taken from reference TRBV5-8 and TRBJ1-5): EAGVTQSPTHLIKTRGQQATLRCSPISGHTSVYWYQQALGLGLQFLLWYDEGEERNRGNFPPRFSGRQFPNYSSELNVNALELEDSALYLCASSPGRGDYQPQHFGDGTRLSIL.

The chain employs TRBV15 and TRBJ2-5, with unresolved D. The CDR3 is 14 residues long. V lost 0 bases and J lost 4, with 9 bases in between. CDR1 is LNHNV and CDR2 is YYDKDF in the germline V gene (reference sequence). CDR3 residues: CATSRDLVSETQYF. The DNA for the CDR3 is TGTGCCACCAGCAGAGATTTAGTCTCAGAGACCCAGTACTTC.

For the CDR3, the DNA is TGTGCCAGCAGCTTAGATCAAGCGGGAAGCACAGATACGCAGTATTTT. It codes for CASSLDQAGSTDTQYF. The V and J genes are TRBV11-3 and TRBJ2-3; 7 bases fit TRBD2. V shed 0 bases, J shed 0 bases, and the junction held 3 bases outside the gene matches. Germline V CDR1 and CDR2: SGHNT, YENEEA. This CDR3 region has 16 residues.

The chain couples TRBV7-9 to TRBJ1-3; perhaps TRBD1 as D (5 bases). The CDR3 covers 12 residues. Between the trimmed V and J ends, which lost 5 bases and 16 bases, there was a span of 18 bases. Germline values: CDR1 SEHNR, CDR2 FQNEAQ (reference sequence). The CDR3 protein is CASSPASGTFYF. The CDR3 nucleotides read TGTGCCAGCAGCCCAGCCTCCGGGACCTTTTATTTT.

CDR3 loop: CASSRTEIYEQYF. Written as DNA, the CDR3 is TGTGCCAGCAGCCGGACAGAGATATACGAGCAGTACTTC. The chain combines TRBV3-1 (or the pseudogene TRBV3-2) with TRBJ2-7, with a tentative D call TRBD1 (6 bases). Trimming left V 4 bases short and J 4 bases short, with 11 bases between. The CDR3 is made up of 13 amino acids. Per germline, CDR1 LGHDT and CDR2 YNNKEL (reference sequence).

The chain has TRBV7-8 and TRBJ2-7, with 9 nucleotides matching TRBD2. This CDR3 spans 16 amino acids. V shed 5 bases, J shed 4 bases, and the junction held 12 bases outside the gene matches. The germline V gene encodes CDR1 SGHVS and CDR2 FQNEAQ. As DNA, the CDR3 is TGTGCCAGCAGCATTCAGTTTAGCGGGAGAATTTACGAGCAGTACTTC. It encodes CASSIQFSGRIYEQYF.

This clone came up a few times. V usage is TRBV7-2 and J usage is TRBJ2-7, with 8 nucleotides matching TRBD2. CDR1 SGHTA and CDR2 FQGNSA come from the germline V gene. The V gene end was trimmed by 5 bases and the J gene end by 4 bases; junction bases not matched to a gene: 4. This CDR3 contains 13 residues. CDR3 amino acids: CASSESSGYEQYF. The CDR3 DNA is TGTGCCAGCAGCGAATCTAGCGGGTACGAGCAGTACTTC.

The chain combines TRBV12-3 or TRBV12-4 with TRBJ2-3; 9 nucleotides line up with TRBD2. The CDR3 is made up of 12 amino acids. V gave up 6 bases and J gave up 5 bases; unmatched junction bases: 0. CDR3 sequence reads: CASRTSGDTQYF. DNA of the CDR3: TGTGCCAGCAGGACTAGCGGAGATACGCAGTATTTT.

The V gene is TRBV18, the J gene TRBJ1-2; weak D call: TRBD1 (5 bases). From germline, CDR1 is KGHSH and CDR2 LQKENI. The V gene lost 2 bases and the J gene lost 5 bases, with 12 bases spanning the gap. There are 14 residues in the CDR3. The CDR3 loop reads CASSPEKGAYGYTF. For the CDR3, the DNA is TGTGCCAGCTCACCAGAGAAAGGGGCGTATGGCTACACCTTC.

V gene TRBV11-2 combines with J gene TRBJ1-2; 7 positions agree with TRBD1. The CDR3 has 19 residues. Germline assignment: CDR1 SGHAT and CDR2 FQNNGV. Trimming cost V 1 base and J 6 bases; bases outside gene matches: 20. The CDR3 DNA reads as TGTGCCAGCAGCTTAGCCCACAGCGGGGACAGCCTCTTCCCCGATGGCTACACCTTC. As protein: CASSLAHSGDSLFPDGYTF. The complete variable domain, with remaining parts taken from reference TRBV11-2 and TRBJ1-2, reads EAGVAQSPRYKIIEKRQSVAFWCNPISGHATLYWYQQILGQGPKLLIQFQNNGVVDDSQLPKDRFSAERLKGVDSTLKIQPAKLEDSAVYLCASSLAHSGDSLFPDGYTFGSGTRLTVV.

This clone was counted between two and nine times. CDR3 residues: CASSHGGQAYEQYF. The CDR3 DNA follows: TGTGCCAGCAGCCATGGGGGGCAGGCTTACGAGCAGTACTTC. The V call is TRBV7-7, the J call TRBJ2-7; D is possibly TRBD1 or TRBD2 (6 bases each). V lost 5 bases, J lost 4 bases, and 15 bases lay in between. The length of the CDR3 is 14 residues. CDR1 and CDR2 from the germline V gene are SSHAT and FNYEAQ (reference sequence).

The chain couples TRBV9 to TRBJ1-2; D gene unclear. The length of the CDR3 is 15 residues. V lost 0 bases to trimming and J lost 0 bases, with 9 bases between them. Looked up from germline, CDR1 is SGDLS and CDR2 is YYNGEE. CDR3 region: CASSVDSSPNYGYTF. The CDR3 DNA reads TGTGCCAGCAGCGTAGATTCCAGTCCTAACTATGGCTACACCTTC.

V gene TRBV9 combines with J gene TRBJ1-1, with a weak D call TRBD1 (5 bases). This CDR3 spans 16 amino acids. Between the trimmed V and J ends, which lost 3 bases and 3 bases, there was a span of 18 bases. Looked up from germline, CDR1 is SGDLS and CDR2 is YYNGEE. CDR3 amino acids: CASSGGRLDRDTEAFF. The CDR3 DNA follows: TGTGCCAGCAGCGGGGGCAGGCTTGATAGGGACACTGAAGCTTTCTTT.

The J gene is TRBJ2-5, the V gene TRBV29-1, with 10 bases that match TRBD2. CDR1 SQVTM and CDR2 ANQGSEA come from the germline V gene. This CDR3 has 13 residues. J gave up 4 bases and V 7 bases, and 6 bases lay outside the gene matches. CDR3 nucleotides: TGCAGCGGAGCGGGAGGGCTGGGAGAGACCCAGTACTTC. Translated: CSGAGGLGETQYF. Supplemented by reference TRBV29-1 and TRBJ2-5, the full variable domain reads SAVISQKPSRDICQRGTSLTIQCQVDSQVTMMFWYRQQPGQSLTLIATANQGSEATYESGFVIDKFPISRPNLTFSTLTVSNMSPEDSSIYLCSGAGGLGETQYFGPGTRLLVL.

The chain recombines TRBV7-9 with TRBJ1-1; D gene unclear. CDR3 length equals 11 residues. The V end was cut by 1 base, the J end by 4 bases, with 1 base between. From germline, CDR1 is SEHNR and CDR2 FQNEAQ (reference sequence). The CDR3 loop is CASSLGTEAFF. In DNA, the CDR3 is TGTGCCAGCAGCTTAGGCACTGAAGCTTTCTTT.

The chain has TRBV28 and TRBJ1-3, with 9 bases that match TRBD1. CDR1 and CDR2 (germline): MDHEN, SYDVKM. This CDR3 contains 15 residues. V was pared by 8 bases and J by 4 bases, with 9 bases of the junction left unmatched. DNA for the CDR3: TGTGCCAGCGCCTTGGACAGGGGTTCGGGAAACACCATATATTTT. It translates to CASALDRGSGNTIYF.

On this clone itself: Other DNA sequences in this sample translate to the same CDR3. The genes are TRBV5-1 and TRBJ2-2; tentatively, D is TRBD2 (6 bases). The CDR3 contains 15 residues. V shed 1 base and J shed 0 bases, with 7 bases lying between them. Per germline, CDR1 SGHRS and CDR2 YFSETQ. The DNA of the CDR3 is TGCGCCAGCAGCTTGCCGGGAGCGAACACCGGGGAGCTGTTTTTT. Amino acids: CASSLPGANTGELFF.

V gene TRBV27 combines with J gene TRBJ1-3, with a weak D call TRBD1 (6 bases). The CDR3 runs to 16 residues. Per germline, CDR1 MNHEY and CDR2 SMNVEV (reference sequence). Trimming removed 0 bases at V and 2 bases at J, with 11 bases between. DNA for the CDR3: TGTGCCAGCAGTTTATCGTGGGGGGCGGCTGGAAACACCATATATTTT. This sequence encodes CASSLSWGAAGNTIYF.

CDR3 loop: CASSLEPNTDTQYF. CDR3 DNA: TGTGCCAGCAGCTTAGAACCGAACACAGATACGCAGTATTTT. The V and J genes are TRBV7-2 and TRBJ2-3; D is uncertain. Trimming left V 1 base short and J 2 bases short, with 7 bases between. The CDR3 length is 14 residues. Germline CDR1 is SGHTA and CDR2 is FQGNSA.

The chain carries TRBV2 and TRBJ2-1; D is possibly TRBD1 (6 bases). The CDR3 runs to 14 residues. V dropped 3 bases and J dropped 5 bases, with 11 bases sitting between them. CDR1 and CDR2 from the germline V gene are SNHLY and FYNNEI. CDR3 in DNA: TGTGCCAGCAGTGACCAACAGGGAAACAATGAGCAGTTCTTC. Protein sequence: CASSDQQGNNEQFF.

The chain combines TRBV6-6 with TRBJ2-7; 8 bases agree with TRBD1. J lost 1 base, V lost 7 bases, and 6 bases had no gene match. CDR3 size: 14 residues. In germline, CDR1 is MNHNY, CDR2 SVGAGI (reference sequence). CDR3 nucleotide sequence: TGTGCCAGCACTACTGGACAGGGTTCCTACGAGCAGTACTTC. Its protein product is CASTTGQGSYEQYF.